Sequencing of this TCR beta chain was carried out in a study of T-cell memory formation after mild COVID-19. General study results and limits: Contracting CD8+ clones were enriched in EMRA, CD4+ mainly in CM and EM.

Via MiXCR, TCRdb re-called the 5' RACE reads, giving one row per CDR3 protein. The sample carries roughly 35,000 distinct CDR3 sequences, just under 8% recorded once. This clonotype appeared many times. Its antigen is not known. The CDR3 is 15 amino acids. With 3 bases clipped from V and 4 bases from J, the junction kept 3 bases outside the gene matches. Germline V gene lookup returns CDR1 MRHNA and CDR2 SNTAGT. This receptor was taken from a man between 18 and 35 years old who had mild COVID-19 (a few samples of this study predate the infection). Cell type and time point are not known. J is TRBJ2-1 and V is TRBV6-4; 10 nucleotides align to TRBD2. Source material: PBMCs or a T cell subset sorted from them (not recorded which). The CDR3 region has the DNA TGTGCCAGCAGTGAAAAAGCGGGGGGGTACAATGAGCAGTTCTTC. Amino acid sequence: CASSEKAGGYNEQFF.